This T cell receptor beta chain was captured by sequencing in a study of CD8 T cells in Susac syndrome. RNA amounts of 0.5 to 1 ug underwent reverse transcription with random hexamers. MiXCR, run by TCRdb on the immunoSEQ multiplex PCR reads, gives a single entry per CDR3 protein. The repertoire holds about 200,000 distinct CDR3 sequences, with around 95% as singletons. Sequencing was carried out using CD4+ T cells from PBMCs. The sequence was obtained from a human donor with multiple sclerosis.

The CDR3 reads CSIGSRFNEQFF. The CDR3 coding sequence is TGCAGCATTGGCAGCCGTTTCAATGAGCAGTTCTTC. The chain carries TRBV29-1 and TRBJ2-1; the D is unclear. The CDR3 sequence is 12 residues long. V lost 8 bases and J 6 bases, leaving 14 bases between the germline ends. CDR1 is SQVTM, CDR2 ANQGSEA, per germline.